This TCR beta chain is drawn from a study of blood T cells in healthy people across ages. At least ten counts were recorded for this clonotype. One end of the junction varies from germline; a read error may be responsible. Using a J-beta primer mix together with a sample-barcoded 5' primer, a second PCR was run for about 6 to 12 cycles. One entry per CDR3 protein results from TCRdb running MiXCR on the 5' RACE reads. This table has hundreds of thousands of distinct CDR3 sequences, approximately 30% appearing once. This receptor was obtained from a woman aged 80 or over in good health. The sequenced material came from blood.

In DNA form, the CDR3 reads TGTGCTAGCAGCTCTATCGGTAGCGCAAAGACCCAGTACTTC. As protein: CASSSIGSAKTQYF. The chain joins TRBV7-7 to TRBJ2-5; D is possibly TRBD2 (5 bases). Germline V gene lookup returns CDR1 SSHAT and CDR2 FNYEAQ (reference sequence). The CDR3 extends over 14 amino acids.